Sequencing of this T cell receptor beta chain was carried out in a study of shared clonotypes between healthy human individuals. Study outcomes and limitations: Owing to a small donor count, the genetic and exposure-history diversity represented was limited. Clonotypes shared by all four sorted-subset donors had higher generation probabilities than non-shared clonotypes.

V lost 2 bases and J 2 bases, leaving 14 bases between the germline ends. CDR3 length equals 16 residues. In germline, CDR1 is KGHSH, CDR2 LQKENI. Replicate PCRs from sorted subsets contained roughly 200 ng DNA, which is around 30,000 T cell genomes. Methods used by the authors: Without quality scores, immunoSEQ junctional reads could not be filtered like full-length reads. The table came from immunoSEQ multiplex PCR; TCRdb's copy has only in-frame clones and leaves some out. The D gene and trimming were derived from the DNA, and the V and J assignments and clone size from that table. The data show around 600,000 clones, roughly 98% seen once. Of note for this clone: Antigen: not known.

CD8 cells classed as naive were CD45RO-negative and positively selected for CCR7, excluding terminally differentiated effector memory CD45RA+ cells. The chain employs TRBV18 and TRBJ2-3, with D perhaps TRBD1 (5 bases). The source material was naive CD8+ T cells sorted from blood. The TCR was taken from a man between 25 and 39 years old in good health. In DNA, the CDR3 is TGTGCCAGCTCACCAATCAGGGTCCCCCCCACAGATACGCAGTATTTT. Translated: CASSPIRVPPTDTQYF.